This T cell receptor beta chain was captured in a study of OX40 agonist ivuxolimab in advanced cancers. TCRdb's copy holds only in-frame clones and misses some; the assay was immunoSEQ multiplex PCR. Here the sample spans roughly 41,000 clones, approximately 78% being singletons. The germline gives CDR1 SGHAT, CDR2 FQDESV (reference sequence). CDR3 length equals 15 residues. The V end lost 1 base, the J end lost 9 bases, and 18 bases lay between the germline ends. The sequence derives from an adult with an advanced solid tumor such as melanoma, head and neck, liver or kidney cancer. The sample consisted of CD4+ or CD8+ T cells sorted from blood, taken in a trial of the OX40 agonist ivuxolimab. This rearrangement joins TRBV11-1 to TRBJ1-2; D is possibly TRBD1 (6 bases). CDR3 in amino acids: CASSLGSDGGRSYTF. The DNA for the CDR3 is TGTGCCAGCAGCTTAGGGAGCGACGGGGGGCGAAGCTACACCTTC.